The source of this T cell receptor (beta chain) is a study of T-cell reconstitution after alpha-beta-depleted transplantation in children. TCRbeta library preparation incorporated unique molecular identifiers. TCRdb fed the PCR reads into MiXCR, producing one record per CDR3 protein. The data show 300,000 to 400,000 distinct CDR3 sequences, about an eighth seen once. V lost 2 bases to trimming and J lost 5 bases, with 6 bases between them. Germline CDR1 reads KGHSH; CDR2 reads LQKENI. CDR3 length: 12 amino acids. This TCR came from a human donor who donated a stem cell graft to a child with Fanconi anemia. The sample was PBMCs, taken from the stem cell graft. The chain uses TRBV18 and TRBJ1-1, with D uncertain. The CDR3 DNA reads TGTGCCAGCTCACCAGGAGTGACTGAAGCTTTCTTT. It yields the protein CASSPGVTEAFF.